The 3 T cell receptor beta chains reported below all come from one sample, sequenced in a study of blood T cell repertoires in COVID-19. Data came from immunoSEQ multiplex PCR; TCRdb stores just in-frame clones and leaves some out. This repertoire shows 160,000 or so clones, approximately 84% found once; its top ten account for approximately 1.1%. Material: peripheral blood. These receptors were collected from a man between 35 and 55 years old with acute or convalescent COVID-19.

This clone was picked up a small number of times. V usage is TRBV19 and J usage is TRBJ1-1, with D uncertain. The ends were cut back, 5 bases at V and 7 bases at J, with 14 bases in the middle. The CDR3 loop spans 13 amino acids. Germline values: CDR1 LNHDA, CDR2 SQIVND (reference sequence). In DNA form, the CDR3 reads TGTGCCAGTAGTGTTTTCCCGGAGAATGAAGCTTTCTTT. Encoded protein: CASSVFPENEAFF.

The chain couples TRBV7-9 to TRBJ1-2; D is unclear. The CDR3 is 13 residues long. The germline V and J ends were trimmed by 3 bases and 6 bases, with 11 bases remaining between them. Germline V gene data show CDR1 as SEHNR and CDR2 as FQNEAQ (reference sequence). The DNA of the CDR3 is TGTGCCAGCAGCTTTCGAGGGAGTGATGGCTACACCTTC. Translated, it gives CASSFRGSDGYTF.

V is TRBV23-1 and J is TRBJ1-5, with 7 bases identical to TRBD1. TRBV23-1 is an open reading frame whose function is uncertain. The CDR3 runs 15 residues. The V and J ends lost 6 bases and 2 bases, in that order; junction bases with no gene match: 7. CDR3 loop: CASRRGGRGNQPQHF. The CDR3, as DNA: TGCGCCAGCAGACGAGGGGGCCGGGGCAATCAGCCCCAGCATTTT.